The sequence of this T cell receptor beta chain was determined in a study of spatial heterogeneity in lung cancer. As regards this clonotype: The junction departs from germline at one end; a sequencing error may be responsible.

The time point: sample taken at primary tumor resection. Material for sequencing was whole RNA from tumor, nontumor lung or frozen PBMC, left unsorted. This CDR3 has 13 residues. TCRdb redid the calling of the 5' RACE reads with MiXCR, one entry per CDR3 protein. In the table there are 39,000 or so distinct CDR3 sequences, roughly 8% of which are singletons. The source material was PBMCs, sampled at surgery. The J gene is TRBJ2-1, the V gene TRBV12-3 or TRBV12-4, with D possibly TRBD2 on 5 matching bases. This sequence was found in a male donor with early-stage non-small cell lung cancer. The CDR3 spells CASSWGRGRERFF. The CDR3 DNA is TGTGCCAGCAGTTGGGGTCGGGGAAGGGAGCGGTTCTTC.